A selection of T cell receptor beta chains follows, all from one sample in a study of CD8 T cells in ankylosing spondylitis. From the 5' RACE reads, TCRdb called clonotypes with MiXCR, one entry per CDR3 protein. The sample records 380,000 or so distinct CDR3 sequences, 20% to 25% being singletons. The sequenced sample consisted of blood, either unsorted or a sorted T cell fraction (not recorded which). The origin of the receptors is a male donor with ankylosing spondylitis or in good health (not recorded which). CDR3s include the opening cysteine and the closing phenylalanine or tryptophan. D genes are given only for firm matches. A row's size may be missing; if present it is once, few, many or a size class.

d_call clone_size j_call v_call cdr3_length cdr3_nt cdr3_aa
NA NA TRBJ2-6 TRBV7-7 15 TGTGCCAGCAGCTTAGGGCGGTCTGGGGCCAACGTCCTGACTTTC CASSLGRSGANVLTF
NA NA TRBJ2-1 TRBV5-1 16 TGCGCCAGCAGCTTGAGGTGGGGCCTGGAATACAATGAGCAGTTCTTC CASSLRWGLEYNEQFF
TRBD1 few TRBJ2-2 TRBV7-8 16 TGTGCCAGCAGCTTATATTCCACAGGGGGCACCGGGGAGCTGTTTTTT CASSLYSTGGTGELFF
NA NA TRBJ1-3 TRBV20-1 14 TGCAGTGCTGCCCGGCAGGGGAAGATACACACCATATATTTT CSAARQGKIHTIYF
NA few TRBJ2-1 TRBV12-3/TRBV12-4 16 TGTGCCAGCAGTTTACGGGGGGACAGGCACTACAATGAGCAGTTCTTC CASSLRGDRHYNEQFF
NA NA TRBJ1-1 TRBV6-5 14 TGTGCCAGCCGTCACAGCCCTGGTGGAACTGAAGCTTTCTTT CASRHSPGGTEAFF
TRBD2 few TRBJ2-7 TRBV29-1 13 TGCAGCGTTGCACTGGGGGGGTCTAGCGAGCAGTACTTC CSVALGGSSEQYF
NA NA TRBJ1-5 TRBV13 15 TGTGCCAGCAGCTTAGGGTACGGACCGAATCAGCCCCAGCATTTT CASSLGYGPNQPQHF
NA few TRBJ2-5 TRBV28 14 TGTGCCAGCAGTTCCCCCTCCGAGGAGGAGACCCAGTACTTC CASSSPSEEETQYF
NA NA TRBJ2-1 TRBV7-9 12 TGTGCCACAAGCGCGATGATGGATGAGCAGTTCTTC CATSAMMDEQFF
NA few TRBJ2-7 TRBV28 14 TGTGCCAGCAGTTTTTCTGGACAGAACTACGAGCAGTACTTC CASSFSGQNYEQYF
TRBD1 few TRBJ2-6 TRBV12-3/TRBV12-4 17 TGTGCCAGCAGAATGGACAGGGGGAAGTCTGGGGCCAACGTCCTGACTTTC CASRMDRGKSGANVLTF
NA few TRBJ2-4 TRBV12-3/TRBV12-4 16 TGTGCCAGCAGTTCCGAACAGGGTATGGCCAAAAACATTCAGTACTTC CASSSEQGMAKNIQYF
NA many TRBJ2-1 TRBV29-1 13 TGCAGCGCTCCGGTGGATATCGGGAATGAGCAGTTCTTC CSAPVDIGNEQFF
NA few TRBJ2-7 TRBV29-1 11 TGCAGCGTTGAACGGCAGGGGGAGCAGTACTTC CSVERQGEQYF
NA NA TRBJ2-3 TRBV7-9 12 TGTGCCAGCAGCGAAACCGCAGATACGCAGTATTTT CASSETADTQYF
NA once TRBJ1-2 TRBV10-3 15 TGTGCCATCAGTGAGTCGACTCGGACACCCTATGGCTACACCTTC CAISESTRTPYGYTF
TRBD1 few TRBJ1-2 TRBV4-1 14 TGCGCCAGCAGCCAACCCGGGACAGCTTATGGCTACACCTTC CASSQPGTAYGYTF
TRBD1 once TRBJ2-3 TRBV11-2 14 TGTGCCAGCAGCACATGGACAGGGACAGATACGCAGTATTTT CASSTWTGTDTQYF
NA few TRBJ1-1 TRBV4-2 15 TGTGCCAGCAGCCCCAGGACAGAGATGAACACTGAAGCTTTCTTT CASSPRTEMNTEAFF
NA few TRBJ2-7 TRBV4-1 14 TGCGCCAGCAGCCAAGAGCGGGAAGTCTACGAGCAGTACTTC CASSQEREVYEQYF
NA NA TRBJ1-5 TRBV12-3/TRBV12-4 14 TGTGCCAGCAACGAAAATGGGAGCAATCAGCCCCAGCATTTT CASNENGSNQPQHF
TRBD1 NA TRBJ1-2 TRBV4-1 13 TGCGCCAGCAGGGGGGGACAGGGCGGTGGCTACACCTTC CASRGGQGGGYTF
TRBD2 NA TRBJ2-7 TRBV13 16 TGTGCCAGCAGCTTATCTGAGCGGGGGCCACCCTACGAGCAGTACTTC CASSLSERGPPYEQYF
NA NA TRBJ2-5 TRBV9 15 TGTGCCAGCAGCGTAGTGGGAGCGACCCAAGAGACCCAGTACTTC CASSVVGATQETQYF
NA few TRBJ2-1 TRBV11-2 16 TGTGCCAGCAGCTTAGATCCCGTTAGCTCCTACAATGAGCAGTTCTTC CASSLDPVSSYNEQFF
NA few TRBJ2-7 TRBV20-1 15 TGCAGTGCTAGAGAGGGGACCAGGTGGCCCTACGAGCAGTACTTC CSAREGTRWPYEQYF
TRBD1 few TRBJ2-7 TRBV4-3 16 TGCGCCAGCAGCCAAGATGTTGGGACAGGGGGCTACGAGCAGTACTTC CASSQDVGTGGYEQYF
NA few TRBJ2-4 TRBV28 17 TGTGCCAGCCTCCCGGCAGGGGCTGTACTAGCCAAAAACATTCAGTACTTC CASLPAGAVLAKNIQYF
NA NA TRBJ2-7 TRBV7-9 13 TGTGCCAGCAGCTCGACGGGCTCGGACGAGCAGTACTTC CASSSTGSDEQYF
NA few TRBJ2-7 TRBV21-1 15 TGTGCCAGCATGTTACGACAGGGGGCTCCATACGAGCAGTACTTC CASMLRQGAPYEQYF
NA NA TRBJ2-2 TRBV24-1 16 TGTGCCACCAGTGATACAGGGACTCAGGTCACCGGGGAGCTGTTTTTT CATSDTGTQVTGELFF
NA NA TRBJ2-3 TRBV14 14 TGTGCCAGCAGCTCCGGAGGGGGAGCAGATACGCAGTATTTT CASSSGGGADTQYF
NA NA TRBJ2-7 TRBV15 14 TGTGCCACCAGCAGAGATCGGGGCAAGGACGAGCAGTACTTC CATSRDRGKDEQYF
TRBD1 few TRBJ2-2 TRBV10-3 15 TGTGCCATCAGTGCCTACCTGACAGGGGCCGGGGAGCTGTTTTTT CAISAYLTGAGELFF
NA NA TRBJ2-1 TRBV7-8 15 TGTGCCAGCAGCTTAGTCGGGGGCGTAGGGTTTGAGCAGTTCTTC CASSLVGGVGFEQFF
NA few TRBJ1-6 TRBV30 15 TGTGCCTGGGTCGCCGGGGGGGGAAATAATTCACCCCTCCACTTT CAWVAGGGNNSPLHF
TRBD2 NA TRBJ2-1 TRBV18 15 TGTGCCAGCTCACCAACTAGCGGGGGGGCCAGTGAGCAGTTCTTC CASSPTSGGASEQFF
NA NA TRBJ2-7 TRBV4-1 14 TGCGCCAGCAGCCCCGGGCCGAGCAACTACGAGCAGTACTTC CASSPGPSNYEQYF
NA few TRBJ2-7 TRBV7-9 17 TGTGCCAGCAGCTTAAACGCGGGCGGGACAAGTCACTACGAGCAGTACTTC CASSLNAGGTSHYEQYF
NA few TRBJ2-3 TRBV12-3/TRBV12-4 15 TGTGCCAGCAGTTCCACCGGGACGAACACAGATACGCAGTATTTT CASSSTGTNTDTQYF
NA NA TRBJ2-1 TRBV5-1 13 TGCGCCAGCAGCTTGGAGGGCGCGGCCGAGCAGTTCTTC CASSLEGAAEQFF
NA few TRBJ2-1 TRBV7-9 11 TGTGCCAGCAGTTATGCGGTTGAGCAGTTCTTC CASSYAVEQFF
NA NA TRBJ1-5 TRBV4-1 15 TGCGCCAGCAGCCAAGCAGACAGGAGCAATCAGCCCCAGCATTTT CASSQADRSNQPQHF
TRBD1 NA TRBJ2-7 TRBV7-9 15 TGTGCCAGCAGCCCCCGGGACAGGGATTCCCACGAGCAGTACTTC CASSPRDRDSHEQYF
NA many TRBJ2-7 TRBV7-9 14 TGTGCCAGCAGCCTAGTCTCCTCGAGTTACGAGCAGTACTTC CASSLVSSSYEQYF